The present T cell receptor (beta chain) was sequenced within a study of patients and donors after allogeneic stem cell transplantation. MiXCR, applied by TCRdb to the RT-PCR reads, yields one record per CDR3 protein. In the table there are fewer than 250,000 distinct CDR3 sequences, roughly 14% of which are singletons. Remarks on this clonotype: A read error is likely, as this CDR3 ends without the conserved phenylalanine or tryptophan.

This receptor was identified in a human donor who was either an allogeneic HSCT recipient or a stem cell or donor lymphocyte infusion donor (not recorded which). It is not recorded whose cells these are; they may come from a transplant donor. The sequencing sample was made of blood, either unsorted or a sorted T cell fraction (not recorded which).

For the CDR3, the DNA is TGTGCCACCAGCAGAGTAGTCAACAGAGACACTGAAGCTTTCTCT. Encoded protein: CATSRVVNRDTEAFS. The V gene is TRBV15, the J gene TRBJ1-1; D gene uncertain. With 1 base removed from V and 3 bases from J, the gap between germline ends came to 12 bases. Germline CDR1 and CDR2: LNHNV and YYDKDF (reference sequence). The CDR3 is 15 residues long.